One sample yielded the 28 T cell receptor beta chains listed below, sequenced in a study of beta chain features in type 1 diabetes listed by TCRdb under 2018. The library was built by means of the immunoSEQ multiplex PCR assay. The High Capacity cDNA Reverse Transcription Kit was used to reverse transcribe all of the isolated RNA, meaning that expressed TCRB transcripts were what got sequenced. Drawn from immuneACCESS, this table holds only the in-frame rearrangements with V and J called that TCRdb kept. Clones are partly lost; checked studies trace under half to an unresolved V gene and leave the rest unexplained. In this sample the table shows under 200,000 clones, 7.5% to 9.5% of which occur a single time. Over 2% of the sample goes to the ten largest clones. Material: central memory CD4+ T cells from blood. These TCRs come from a woman aged 18-30 years in good health.

This clone turned up a few times. The chain has TRBV6-5 and TRBJ2-5, with D perhaps TRBD2 (5 bases). Germline-derived CDR1 and CDR2 are MNHEY and SVGAGI. CDR3 size: 12 residues. V was trimmed by 6 bases and J by 0 bases, leaving 5 bases between them. CDR3 sequence reads: CASRDYQETQYF. CDR3 in DNA: TGTGCCAGCAGGGACTACCAAGAGACCCAGTACTTC.

The chain combines TRBV7-2 with TRBJ1-2, with D possibly TRBD1 on 6 matching bases. This CDR3 comprises 16 residues. CDR1 is SGHTA, CDR2 FQGNSA, per germline. V lost 1 base to trimming and J lost 4 bases, with 16 bases between them. CDR3 protein: CASSLGASGEGYGYTF. For the CDR3, the DNA is TGTGCCAGCAGCTTAGGGGCTTCAGGGGAAGGCTATGGCTACACCTTC.

CDR3 DNA: TGTGCCAGCAGCTGGAGCAGGGGGCAAAGGACCCAGTACTTC. This gives the protein CASSWSRGQRTQYF. The rearrangement joins TRBV7-2 to TRBJ2-5; 8 nucleotides line up with TRBD1. This CDR3 has 14 amino acids. CDR1 and CDR2 (germline): SGHTA, FQGNSA. Trimming removed 4 bases from V and 7 bases from J; junction bases left unmatched: 8.

The chain recombines TRBV5-4 with TRBJ2-6; unclear D gene. The CDR3 spans 13 residues. Germline lookup yields CDR1 SGHNT and CDR2 YYREEE (reference sequence). V lost 2 bases, J lost 2 bases, and 2 bases lay in between. As DNA, the CDR3 is TGTGCCAGCAGCTTCGCTGGGGCCAACGTCCTGACTTTC. Amino acid sequence: CASSFAGANVLTF.

The chain employs TRBV5-6 and TRBJ2-5; D remains unclear. V was cut by 7 bases and J by 0 bases, with 10 bases left in between. This CDR3 has 13 residues. Per germline, CDR1 SGHDT and CDR2 YYEEEE. The CDR3 loop is CASLTVHQETQYF. DNA for the CDR3: TGTGCCAGCCTTACTGTACACCAAGAGACCCAGTACTTC.

J is TRBJ2-7 and V is TRBV25-1; TRBD2 matches at 11 bases. This CDR3 is built from 14 residues. J gave up 1 base and V 6 bases, and 2 bases lay outside the gene matches. Germline V gene data show CDR1 as MGHDK and CDR2 as SYGVNS. CDR3 in DNA: TGTGCCAGCAGCGGGACTAGCGGTTCCTACGAGCAGTACTTC. It specifies CASSGTSGSYEQYF.

This clone was counted only a few times. The chain has TRBV10-3 and TRBJ2-7, with 9 bases identical to TRBD2. Germline assignment: CDR1 ENHRY and CDR2 SYGVKD. V lost 6 bases to trimming and J lost 2 bases; unmatched junction nucleotides: 5. The CDR3 is 14 residues long. The CDR3 spells CAISGASGAYEQYF. CDR3 DNA: TGTGCCATCAGCGGGGCTAGCGGGGCCTACGAGCAGTACTTC.

Only a few counts were recorded for this clone. Other DNA sequences in this specimen translate into the identical CDR3. This chain uses TRBV29-1 with TRBJ1-1; 8 positions agree with TRBD1. The CDR3 has 13 residues. The germline V gene encodes CDR1 SQVTM and CDR2 ANQGSEA. J lost 0 bases, V lost 7 bases, and 4 bases had no gene match. The CDR3 is CSGRGQLNTEAFF. DNA of the CDR3: TGCAGCGGCAGGGGGCAGTTGAACACTGAAGCTTTCTTT.

The chain carries TRBV10-3 and TRBJ2-7, with TRBD2 matching over 9 bases. Germline loops: CDR1 ENHRY, CDR2 SYGVKD. Trimming removed 5 bases from V and 0 bases from J; junction bases left unmatched: 5. CDR3 length equals 15 residues. Here the CDR3 DNA reads TGTGCCATCAGTCGGACTAGCGCTCCCTCCTACGAGCAGTACTTC. It codes for CAISRTSAPSYEQYF.

The V gene is TRBV5-1, the J gene TRBJ2-7; 10 bases are shared with TRBD2. This CDR3 is 17 amino acids long. CDR1 SGHRS and CDR2 YFSETQ come from the germline V gene. The J segment lost 2 bases and the V segment lost 3 bases, leaving 11 bases of the junction unmatched. The CDR3 DNA follows: TGCGCCAGCAGCTCGGCCCTCACTAGCGGGAACACCTACGAGCAGTACTTC. It encodes CASSSALTSGNTYEQYF.

This clone was seen repeatedly, ten times or more. This chain links TRBV5-5 with TRBJ2-5; the match to TRBD2 covers 7 bases. The length of the CDR3 is 15 residues. Germline V gene lookup returns CDR1 SGHKS and CDR2 YYEKEE (reference sequence). The V gene end was trimmed by 3 bases and the J gene end by 5 bases; junction bases not matched to a gene: 10. CDR3 sequence: CASSSRPGGGETQYF. DNA of the CDR3: TGTGCCAGCAGCTCTCGCCCGGGAGGCGGGGAGACCCAGTACTTC.

In this sample, this clone turned up a few times. In the same sample, other DNA sequences code for this CDR3. The chain couples TRBV7-2 to TRBJ1-5, with unresolved D. Germline V gives CDR1 SGHTA, CDR2 FQGNSA. V was pared by 2 bases and J by 7 bases, with 9 bases between. The CDR3 has 13 residues. CDR3 coding DNA: TGTGCCAGCAGCTTACGAGGAGAACAGCCCCAGCATTTT. It encodes CASSLRGEQPQHF.

This clone showed up many times. The J gene is TRBJ2-7, the V gene TRBV9, with a weak D call TRBD1 (5 bases). Germline CDR1 and CDR2: SGDLS and YYNGEE. CDR3 length: 13 amino acids. V dropped 0 bases and J dropped 3 bases, with 7 bases sitting between them. In nucleotides, the CDR3 is TGTGCCAGCAGCGTAGACCAGGGCTACGAGCAGTACTTC. Protein sequence: CASSVDQGYEQYF.

This chain uses TRBV7-8 with TRBJ2-2; 8 bases align to TRBD2. The CDR3 totals 15 residues. Germline-derived CDR1 and CDR2 are SGHVS and FQNEAQ. J lost 0 bases, V lost 5 bases, and 2 bases had no gene match. The CDR3 DNA follows: TGTGCCAGCAGCGCGACTAGCGCGAACACCGGGGAGCTGTTTTTT. Its protein is CASSATSANTGELFF.

There are a few counts of this clone. The rearrangement links TRBV18 to TRBJ1-1; no firm D call. V lost 6 bases and J 1 base, leaving 9 bases between the germline ends. This CDR3 is built from 13 residues. Germline V gene data show CDR1 as KGHSH and CDR2 as LQKENI. For the CDR3, the DNA is TGTGCCAGCTCTCGTACACAGAACACTGAAGCTTTCTTT. It encodes CASSRTQNTEAFF.

There are many counts of this clone. This chain links TRBV29-1 with TRBJ2-1; D perhaps matches TRBD2 (5 bases). V dropped 6 bases and J dropped 3 bases, with 15 bases sitting between them. The CDR3 has 14 amino acids. Per germline, CDR1 SQVTM and CDR2 ANQGSEA. CDR3 DNA: TGCAGCGTCGCTCCCTTCCGGGACTACAATGAGCAGTTCTTC. This encodes CSVAPFRDYNEQFF.

This clone was detected a few times. The V gene is TRBV5-6, the J gene TRBJ2-6; 9 nucleotides line up with TRBD1. This CDR3 contains 18 residues. Germline V gene data show CDR1 as SGHDT and CDR2 as YYEEEE. Unmatched junction bases numbered 4, after V lost 0 bases and J lost 0 bases. CDR3 region: CASSLDGTGSSGANVLTF. The CDR3 DNA is TGTGCCAGCAGCTTGGACGGGACAGGGAGCTCTGGGGCCAACGTCCTGACTTTC.

This clone was observed a few times. The chain employs TRBV7-2 and TRBJ2-1, with D possibly matching TRBD1 (6 bases). From germline, CDR1 is SGHTA and CDR2 FQGNSA. V was pared by 6 bases and J by 4 bases, with 16 bases between. The CDR3 extends over 15 amino acids. The CDR3 protein is CASSREGVNYNEQFF. CDR3 DNA sequence: TGTGCCAGCAGTAGAGAGGGGGTTAATTACAATGAGCAGTTCTTC.

The chain joins TRBV2 to TRBJ1-2, with 8 bases aligning to TRBD1. V was pared by 8 bases and J by 3 bases, with 8 bases of the junction left unmatched. The CDR3 has 14 amino acids. The germline gives CDR1 SNHLY, CDR2 FYNNEI. The DNA for the CDR3 is TGTGCCAGCGCCCGGGACAGGTCCTACTATGGCTACACCTTC. This encodes CASARDRSYYGYTF.

This clone was seen only a few times. The chain couples TRBV5-1 to TRBJ2-1; tentatively, D is TRBD2 (6 bases). From germline, CDR1 is SGHRS and CDR2 YFSETQ. The CDR3 contains 16 residues. V was trimmed by 3 bases and J by 10 bases, leaving 23 bases between them. CDR3 sequence reads: CASSSAGTGARGEQFF. CDR3 DNA: TGCGCCAGCAGCTCGGCCGGGACTGGGGCACGGGGCGAGCAGTTCTTC.

This clone was recorded a few times. The chain carries TRBV7-8 and TRBJ2-1, with TRBD2 matching 11 bases. Germline V gives CDR1 SGHVS, CDR2 FQNEAQ. The CDR3 consists of 16 residues. Trimming took 5 bases from V and 11 from J; bases not matched to a gene: 14. The CDR3 reads CASSQAVAGGQGKQFF. The DNA for the CDR3 is TGTGCCAGCAGCCAAGCTGTAGCGGGAGGGCAAGGGAAGCAGTTCTTC.

V is TRBV14 and J is TRBJ1-6, with 7 bases matching TRBD1. Per germline, CDR1 SGHDN and CDR2 FVKESK. V lost 3 bases to trimming and J lost 15 bases; unmatched junction nucleotides: 8. The CDR3 loop spans 13 amino acids. CDR3 sequence reads: CASSQEQGRRLHF. The CDR3 nucleotides read TGTGCCAGCAGCCAGGAACAGGGGAGACGCCTCCACTTT.

This clone was recorded a few times. The rearrangement links TRBV5-1 to TRBJ2-2; TRBD2 matches 15 bases. V shed 4 bases, J shed 3 bases, and the junction held 4 bases outside the gene matches. This CDR3 has 17 amino acids. In germline, CDR1 is SGHRS, CDR2 YFSETQ. The CDR3 sequence is CASSRGLAGGDTGELFF. As DNA, the CDR3 is TGCGCCAGCAGCCGGGGACTAGCGGGAGGTGACACCGGGGAGCTGTTTTTT.

This clone was seen more than once but under ten times. V and J are TRBV5-1 and TRBJ1-1, with 9 bases that match TRBD1. The CDR3 extends over 13 amino acids. Trimming at V came to 8 bases and at J to 3 bases, leaving 5 bases not matched to a gene. Germline assignment: CDR1 SGHRS and CDR2 YFSETQ. CDR3 nucleotide sequence: TGCGCCAGTCGGACAGGGGAAGACACTGAAGCTTTCTTT. Its protein product is CASRTGEDTEAFF.

The V call is TRBV7-2, the J call TRBJ2-5; D gene unclear. The germline V gene encodes CDR1 SGHTA and CDR2 FQGNSA. V was shortened by 5 bases and J by 5 bases, with 18 bases between the two germline ends. This CDR3 is built from 15 residues. CDR3 protein: CASSPPGSGRETQYF. CDR3 nucleotide sequence: TGTGCCAGCAGCCCCCCCGGGTCGGGTCGGGAGACCCAGTACTTC.

V usage is TRBV7-9 and J usage is TRBJ2-7; 7 nucleotides line up with TRBD1. The germline V gene encodes CDR1 SEHNR and CDR2 FQNEAQ (reference sequence). The CDR3 is 14 residues long. V shed 5 bases, J shed 7 bases, and the junction held 11 bases outside the gene matches. For the CDR3, the DNA is TGTGCCAGCAGCCCCGACAGGGCAGGTTGGGAGCAGTACTTC. Translating gives CASSPDRAGWEQYF.

V gene TRBV7-2 combines with J gene TRBJ2-3, with 7 bases aligning to TRBD1. The J segment lost 1 base and the V segment lost 5 bases, leaving 3 bases of the junction unmatched. CDR1 and CDR2 from the germline V gene are SGHTA and FQGNSA. The CDR3 contains 14 residues. CDR3 sequence (DNA): TGTGCCAGCAGCAATGACAGGGGCACAGATACGCAGTATTTT. It yields the protein CASSNDRGTDTQYF.

This clone has more than one count but fewer than ten. The chain carries TRBV7-2 and TRBJ2-7; 7 bases are shared with TRBD1. The CDR3 has 14 amino acids. V trimming: 1 base; J trimming: 3 bases; junction bases outside the gene matches: 3. CDR1 is SGHTA, CDR2 FQGNSA, per germline. This CDR3 reads CASSLDQGVYEQYF. CDR3 sequence (DNA): TGTGCCAGCAGCTTAGATCAGGGGGTCTACGAGCAGTACTTC.